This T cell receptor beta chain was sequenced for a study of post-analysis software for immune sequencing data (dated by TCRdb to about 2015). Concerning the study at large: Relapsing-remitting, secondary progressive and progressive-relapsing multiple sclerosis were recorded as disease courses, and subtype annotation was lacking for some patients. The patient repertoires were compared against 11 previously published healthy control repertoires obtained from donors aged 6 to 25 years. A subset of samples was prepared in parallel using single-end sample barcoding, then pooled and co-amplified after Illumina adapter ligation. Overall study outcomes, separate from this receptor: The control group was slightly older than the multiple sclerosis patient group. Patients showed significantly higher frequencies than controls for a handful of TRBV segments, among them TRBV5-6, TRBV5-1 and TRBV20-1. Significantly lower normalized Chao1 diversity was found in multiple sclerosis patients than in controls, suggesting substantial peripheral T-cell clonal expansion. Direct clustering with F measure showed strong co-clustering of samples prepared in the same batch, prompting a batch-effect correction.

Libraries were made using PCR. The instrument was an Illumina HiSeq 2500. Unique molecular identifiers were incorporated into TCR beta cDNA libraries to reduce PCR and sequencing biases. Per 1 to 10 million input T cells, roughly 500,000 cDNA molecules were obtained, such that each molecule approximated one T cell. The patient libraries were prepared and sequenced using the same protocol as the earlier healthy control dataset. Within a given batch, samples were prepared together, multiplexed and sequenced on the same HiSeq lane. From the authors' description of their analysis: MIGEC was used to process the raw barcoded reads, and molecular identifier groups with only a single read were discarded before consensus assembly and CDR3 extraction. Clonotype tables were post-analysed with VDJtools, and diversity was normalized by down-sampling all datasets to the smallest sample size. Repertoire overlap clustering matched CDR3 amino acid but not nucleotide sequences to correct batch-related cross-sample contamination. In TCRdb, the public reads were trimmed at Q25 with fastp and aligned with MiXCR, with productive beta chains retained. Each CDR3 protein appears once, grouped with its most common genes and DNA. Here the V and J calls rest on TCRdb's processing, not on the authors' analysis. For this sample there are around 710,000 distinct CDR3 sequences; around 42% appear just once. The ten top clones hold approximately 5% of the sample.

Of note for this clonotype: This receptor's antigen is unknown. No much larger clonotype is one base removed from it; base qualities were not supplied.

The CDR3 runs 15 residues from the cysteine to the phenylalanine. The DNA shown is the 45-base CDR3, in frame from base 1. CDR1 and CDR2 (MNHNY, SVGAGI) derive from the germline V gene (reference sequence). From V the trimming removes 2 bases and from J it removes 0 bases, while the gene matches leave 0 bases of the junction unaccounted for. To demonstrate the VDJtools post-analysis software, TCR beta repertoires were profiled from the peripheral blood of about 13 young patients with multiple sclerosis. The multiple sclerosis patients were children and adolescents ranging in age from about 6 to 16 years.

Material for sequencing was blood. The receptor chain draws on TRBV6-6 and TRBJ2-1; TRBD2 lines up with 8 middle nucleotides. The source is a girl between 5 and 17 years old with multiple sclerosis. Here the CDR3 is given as CASSYGTSSYNEQFF. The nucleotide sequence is TGTGCCAGCAGTTACGGGACTAGCTCCTACAATGAGCAGTTCTTC.